This entry concerns a single T cell receptor (beta chain). MiXCR, applied by TCRdb to the RT-PCR reads, yields one record per CDR3 protein. The top ten clones hold about 3.6% of a sample with approximately 720,000 distinct CDR3 sequences, approximately 15% of them seen once. The clonotype originates from a female donor in good health, serving as a healthy control. The sequencing sample was made of memory CD4+ T cells from blood.

CDR3 nucleotide sequence: TGCAGTGCTAGAGAGTTCGGGAACACCGGGGAGCTGTTTTTT. Translation gives CSAREFGNTGELFF. V gene TRBV20-1 combines with J gene TRBJ2-2; D is undetermined. The ends were cut back, 0 bases at V and 1 base at J, with 6 bases in the middle. CDR1 is DFQATT, CDR2 SNEGSKA, per germline (reference sequence). CDR3 length: 14 amino acids.